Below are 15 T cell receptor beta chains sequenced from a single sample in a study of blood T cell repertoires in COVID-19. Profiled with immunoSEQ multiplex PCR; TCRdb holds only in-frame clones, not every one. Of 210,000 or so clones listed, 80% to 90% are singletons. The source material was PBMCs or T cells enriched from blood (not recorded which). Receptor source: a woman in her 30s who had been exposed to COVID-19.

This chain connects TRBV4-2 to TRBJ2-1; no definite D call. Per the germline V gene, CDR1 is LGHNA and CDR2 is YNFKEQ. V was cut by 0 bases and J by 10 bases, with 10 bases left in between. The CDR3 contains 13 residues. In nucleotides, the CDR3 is TGTGCCAGCAGCCAAGAGAGGCGAAGCGAGCAGTTCTTC. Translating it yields CASSQERRSEQFF.

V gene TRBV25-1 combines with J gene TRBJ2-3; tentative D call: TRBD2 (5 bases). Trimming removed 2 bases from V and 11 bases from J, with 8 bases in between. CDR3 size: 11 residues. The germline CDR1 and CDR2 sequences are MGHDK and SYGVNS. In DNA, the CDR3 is TGTGCCAGCAGTGAACGTACTAGGCAGTATTTT. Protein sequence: CASSERTRQYF.

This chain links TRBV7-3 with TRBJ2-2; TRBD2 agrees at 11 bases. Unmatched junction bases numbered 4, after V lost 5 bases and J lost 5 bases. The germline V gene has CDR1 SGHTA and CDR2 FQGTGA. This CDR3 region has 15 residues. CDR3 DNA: TGTGCCAGCAGCCGAGTAGCGGGAGGGACCGGGGAGCTGTTTTTT. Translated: CASSRVAGGTGELFF.

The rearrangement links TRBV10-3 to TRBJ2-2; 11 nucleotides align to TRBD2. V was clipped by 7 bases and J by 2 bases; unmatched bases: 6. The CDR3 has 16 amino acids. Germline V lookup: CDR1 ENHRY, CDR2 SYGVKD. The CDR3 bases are TGTGCCATCACCTCGACTAGCGGGGTAAACACCGGGGAGCTGTTTTTT. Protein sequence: CAITSTSGVNTGELFF.

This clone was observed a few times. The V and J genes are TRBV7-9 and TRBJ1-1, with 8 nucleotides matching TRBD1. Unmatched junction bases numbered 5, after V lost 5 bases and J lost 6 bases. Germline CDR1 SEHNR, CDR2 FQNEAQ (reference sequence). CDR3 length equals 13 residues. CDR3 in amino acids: CASSQDRGSEAFF. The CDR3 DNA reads TGTGCCAGCAGCCAAGACAGGGGCTCTGAAGCTTTCTTT.

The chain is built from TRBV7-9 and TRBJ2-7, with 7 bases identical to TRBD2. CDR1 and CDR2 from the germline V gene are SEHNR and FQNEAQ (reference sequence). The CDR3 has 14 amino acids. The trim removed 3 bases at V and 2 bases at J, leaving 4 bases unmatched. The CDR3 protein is CASSLTGGTYEQYF. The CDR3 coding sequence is TGTGCCAGCAGCTTGACCGGGGGGACCTACGAGCAGTACTTC. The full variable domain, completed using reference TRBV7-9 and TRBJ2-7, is DTGVSQNPRHKITKRGQNVTFRCDPISEHNRLYWYRQTLGQGPEFLTYFQNEAQLEKSRLLSDRFSAERPKGSFSTLEIQRTEQGDSAMYLCASSLTGGTYEQYFGPGTRLTVT.

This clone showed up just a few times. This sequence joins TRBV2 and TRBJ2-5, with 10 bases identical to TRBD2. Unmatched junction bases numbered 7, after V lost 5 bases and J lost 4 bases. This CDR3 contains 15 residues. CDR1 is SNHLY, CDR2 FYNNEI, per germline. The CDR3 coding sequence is TGTGCCAGCAGTCATAGGCTAGCGGGAGCAGAGACCCAGTACTTC. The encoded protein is CASSHRLAGAETQYF.

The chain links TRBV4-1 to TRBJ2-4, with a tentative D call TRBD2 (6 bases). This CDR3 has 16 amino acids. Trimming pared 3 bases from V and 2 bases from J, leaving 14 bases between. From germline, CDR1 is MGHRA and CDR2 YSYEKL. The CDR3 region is CASSHPLRGTKNIQYF. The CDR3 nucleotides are TGCGCCAGCAGCCACCCTTTGCGGGGAACCAAAAACATTCAGTACTTC.

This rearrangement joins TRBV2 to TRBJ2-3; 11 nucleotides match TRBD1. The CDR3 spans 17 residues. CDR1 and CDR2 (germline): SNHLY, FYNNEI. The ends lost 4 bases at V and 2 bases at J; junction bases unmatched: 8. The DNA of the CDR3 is TGTGCCAGCAGTGTGAGGGACAGGGGGATTCACACAGATACGCAGTATTTT. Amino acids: CASSVRDRGIHTDTQYF.

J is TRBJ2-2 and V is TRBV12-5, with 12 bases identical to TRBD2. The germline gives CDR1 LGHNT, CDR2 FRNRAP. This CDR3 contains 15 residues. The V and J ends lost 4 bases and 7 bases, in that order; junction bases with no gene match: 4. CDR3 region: CASGSRLAGVGELFF. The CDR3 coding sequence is TGTGCTAGTGGTTCAAGACTAGCGGGAGTCGGGGAGCTGTTTTTT. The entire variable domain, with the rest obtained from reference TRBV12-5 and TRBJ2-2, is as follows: DARVTQTPRHKVTEMGQEVTMRCQPILGHNTVFWYRQTMMQGLELLAYFRNRAPLDDSGMPKDRFSAEMPDATLATLKIQPSEPRDSAVYFCASGSRLAGVGELFFGEGSRLTVL.

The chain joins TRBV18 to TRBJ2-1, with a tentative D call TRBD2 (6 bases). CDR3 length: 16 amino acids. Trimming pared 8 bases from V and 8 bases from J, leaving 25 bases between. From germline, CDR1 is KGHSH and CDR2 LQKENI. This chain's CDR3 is CASTPAGSPSGDEQFF. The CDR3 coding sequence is TGTGCCAGCACCCCGGCCGGGAGTCCTTCGGGCGATGAGCAGTTCTTC.

The CDR3 loop is CASRKSSGSGANVLTF. In DNA form, the CDR3 reads TGTGCCAGCAGAAAATCCAGCGGCTCTGGGGCCAACGTCCTGACTTTC. This chain joins TRBV25-1 and TRBJ2-6, with D tentatively TRBD2 (5 bases). The germline V gene has CDR1 MGHDK and CDR2 SYGVNS. With 6 bases removed from V and 0 bases from J, the gap between germline ends came to 12 bases. The CDR3 runs 16 residues.

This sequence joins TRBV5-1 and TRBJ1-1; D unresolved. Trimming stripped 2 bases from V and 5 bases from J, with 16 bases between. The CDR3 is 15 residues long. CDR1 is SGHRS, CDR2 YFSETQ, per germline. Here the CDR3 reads CASSLGMRAGTEAFF. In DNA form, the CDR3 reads TGCGCCAGCAGCTTAGGTATGAGGGCGGGGACTGAAGCTTTCTTT. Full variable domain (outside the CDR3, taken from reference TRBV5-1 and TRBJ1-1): KAGVTQTPRYLIKTRGQQVTLSCSPISGHRSVSWYQQTPGQGLQFLFEYFSETQRNKGNFPGRFSGRQFSNSRSEMNVSTLELGDSALYLCASSLGMRAGTEAFFGQGTRLTVV.

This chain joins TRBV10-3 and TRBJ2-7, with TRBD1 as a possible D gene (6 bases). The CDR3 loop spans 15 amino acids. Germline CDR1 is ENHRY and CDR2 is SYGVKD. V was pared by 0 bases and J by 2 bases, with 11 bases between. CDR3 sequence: CAISESQGNPYEQYF. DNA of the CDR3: TGTGCCATCAGTGAGTCGCAGGGGAATCCCTACGAGCAGTACTTC.

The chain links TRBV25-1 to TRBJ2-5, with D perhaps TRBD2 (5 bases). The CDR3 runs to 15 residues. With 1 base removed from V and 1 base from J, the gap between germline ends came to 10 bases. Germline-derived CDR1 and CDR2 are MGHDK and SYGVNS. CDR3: CASSEFRGGQETQYF. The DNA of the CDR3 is TGTGCCAGCAGTGAATTCAGAGGAGGCCAAGAGACCCAGTACTTC.